The 9 T cell receptor beta chains in this list originate from one sample, sequenced in a study of PD-1 blockade in classical Hodgkin lymphoma. The time point is: newly diagnosed, previously untreated cHL patient sample. The table came from immunoSEQ multiplex PCR; TCRdb's copy has only in-frame clones and leaves some out. The sample lists tens of thousands of clones; roughly 91% were seen once. The specimen sequenced was peripheral blood mononuclear cells (PBMCs). These receptors all come from a human donor with classical Hodgkin lymphoma.

The V gene is TRBV14, the J gene TRBJ2-5; D gene unclear. Near its end, the DNA agrees better with TRBJ2-7, so the J call may be wrong. The CDR3 sequence is 14 residues long. Germline CDR1 SGHDN, CDR2 FVKESK. CDR3 sequence: CASSQFSLPAEQYF. CDR3 sequence (DNA): TGTGCCAGCAGCCAGTTCTCCCTTCCGGCCGAGCAGTACTTC.

CDR3 loop: CATSRTGLAGAPYNEQFF. The CDR3 nucleotides read TGTGCCACCAGCAGAACTGGACTAGCGGGAGCCCCCTACAATGAGCAGTTCTTC. This chain joins TRBV15 and TRBJ2-1; TRBD2 aligns across 13 bases. The CDR3 loop spans 18 amino acids. Germline CDR1 reads LNHNV; CDR2 reads YYDKDF (reference sequence). Trimming cost V 2 bases and J 2 bases; bases outside gene matches: 6.

The chain employs TRBV29-1 and TRBJ2-7; D call uncertain. Germline-derived CDR1 and CDR2 are SQVTM and ANQGSEA. The CDR3 contains 14 residues. Between the trimmed V and J ends, which lost 3 bases and 6 bases, there was a span of 18 bases. CDR3 in DNA: TGCAGCGTTGACGGAGAGAAAGTAGCAGGCGAGCAGTACTTC. It is translated as CSVDGEKVAGEQYF.

This chain uses TRBV6-5 with TRBJ1-3; D is possibly TRBD1 (5 bases). Germline-derived CDR1 and CDR2 are MNHEY and SVGAGI. The CDR3 has 15 residues. V lost 5 bases and J 2 bases, leaving 13 bases between the germline ends. CDR3 in amino acids: CASSSTGTPGNTIYF. The CDR3 DNA reads as TGTGCCAGCAGTAGCACAGGTACGCCTGGAAACACCATATATTTT.

The chain has TRBV28 and TRBJ1-4, with 8 bases lining up with TRBD1. J gave up 5 bases and V 6 bases, and 5 bases lay outside the gene matches. CDR1 MDHEN and CDR2 SYDVKM come from the germline V gene. This CDR3 contains 14 residues. The CDR3: CASREQGGNEKLFF. For the CDR3, the DNA is TGTGCCAGCAGGGAACAGGGGGGGAATGAAAAACTGTTTTTT.

The V gene is TRBV6-4, the J gene TRBJ2-1, with D maybe TRBD2 (5 bases). Trimming removed 4 bases from V and 1 base from J, with 11 bases in between. The CDR3 has 15 amino acids. CDR1 is MRHNA and CDR2 is SNTAGT in the germline V gene. Here the CDR3 reads CASSVEEGSYNEQFF. In DNA form, the CDR3 reads TGTGCCAGCAGTGTGGAGGAAGGGTCCTACAATGAGCAGTTCTTC.

The rearrangement links TRBV29-1 to TRBJ1-1; D gene unclear. V lost 8 bases to trimming and J lost 1 base, with 8 bases between them. The CDR3 sequence is 11 residues long. Germline V gene data show CDR1 as SQVTM and CDR2 as ANQGSEA. CDR3 DNA sequence: TGCAGCCTAACTTCGAACACTGAAGCTTTCTTT. It specifies CSLTSNTEAFF.

For the CDR3, the DNA is TGTGCCATCAGTGACCATGGCTATGGCTACACCTTC. Amino acids: CAISDHGYGYTF. The rearrangement joins TRBV10-3 to TRBJ1-2; no firm D call. V was cut by 3 bases and J by 4 bases, with 6 bases left in between. The length of the CDR3 is 12 residues. From germline, CDR1 is ENHRY and CDR2 SYGVKD.

This chain links TRBV15 with TRBJ2-5; TRBD1 is a possible D gene (5 bases). This CDR3 region has 14 residues. From germline, CDR1 is LNHNV and CDR2 YYDKDF (reference sequence). Trimming cost V 7 bases and J 3 bases, with 15 bases left between them. CDR3 nucleotides: TGTGCCACCACCATAACAGGAATCGAAGAGACCCAGTACTTC. Residues: CATTITGIEETQYF. Full variable domain (missing parts from reference TRBV15 and TRBJ2-5): DAMVIQNPRYQVTQFGKPVTLSCSQTLNHNVMYWYQQKSSQAPKLLFHYYDKDFNNEADTPDNFQSRRPNTSFCFLDIRSPGLGDTAMYLCATTITGIEETQYFGPGTRLLVL.